These T cell receptor beta chains were read from a single sample in a study of blood T cell repertoires in COVID-19. Clones were sequenced by immunoSEQ multiplex PCR, and TCRdb holds only the in-frame ones, with some missing. Counted here are some 390,000 clones, about 88% occurring once; the ten biggest clones make up roughly 1.4%. Sequencing was carried out using peripheral blood. The origin of the receptors is a middle-aged woman with COVID-19, enrolled during active disease. The CDR3 runs from the conserved cysteine through the conserved F or W. The D gene is left open where the match is weak. Clone size is not always given. Where it is, it says once, few, many or a class for expanded clones.

clone_size j_call v_call d_call cdr3_nt cdr3_aa
. TRBJ1-1 TRBV5-1 . TGCGCCAGCAGCTTCGGGTCCGACACTGAAGCTTTCTTT CASSFGSDTEAFF
. TRBJ2-7 TRBV27 . TGTGCCAGCAGTCCTACCAGGGTGTCCTACGAGCAGTACTTC CASSPTRVSYEQYF
. TRBJ1-1 TRBV6-2/TRBV6-3 . TGTGCCAGCAGTTACCGGGTTCCAGGGAGGATTGTGAACACTGAAGCTTTCTTT CASSYRVPGRIVNTEAFF
. TRBJ1-1 TRBV7-2 . TGTGCCAGCAGGGCAGGAAACACTGAAGCTTTCTTT CASRAGNTEAFF
. TRBJ1-6 TRBV6-1 TRBD1 TGTGCCAGCAGTGAATCCCCTAACCTCGGGACAGGGCATAATTCACCCCTCCACTTT CASSESPNLGTGHNSPLHF
. TRBJ2-1 TRBV19 . TGTGCCAGTAGTAATATCGGCCAAACAGGGGGGGTTGATGAGCAGTTCTTC CASSNIGQTGGVDEQFF
once TRBJ2-5 TRBV18 TRBD1 TGTGCCAGCTCACCACCGGACAGGGCCGGAGAGACCCAGTACTTC CASSPPDRAGETQYF
once TRBJ1-4 TRBV28 . TGTGCCAGTGTTCCCGGGGGGTCGACTAATGAAAAACTGTTTTTT CASVPGGSTNEKLFF
. TRBJ2-5 TRBV9 TRBD2 TGTGCCAGCAGCGTAGGGACTAGCGGTGAGACCCAGTACTTC CASSVGTSGETQYF
. TRBJ1-5 TRBV27 . TGTGCCAGCAGTTTATTGGGGGCTGCTAGCAATCAGCCCCAGCATTTT CASSLLGAASNQPQHF
. TRBJ2-1 TRBV28 TRBD1 TGTGCCAGCAGTGGGGGACAGGGGGTAAGGAATGAGCAGTTCTTC CASSGGQGVRNEQFF
. TRBJ2-5 TRBV25-1 TRBD2 TGTGCCAGCAGTGAATTCCCCGCGGGAGGCCGAGAAGAGACCCAGTACTTC CASSEFPAGGREETQYF
. TRBJ2-7 TRBV28 TRBD1 TGTGCCAGCAGTTTATCAGGACAGGGGGTATACGAGCAGTACTTC CASSLSGQGVYEQYF
. TRBJ1-2 TRBV18 TRBD1 TGTGCCAGCTCGCAGGGACAGGTCTATGGCTACACCTTC CASSQGQVYGYTF
. TRBJ1-1 TRBV19 . TGTGTCGGGGGGAGCACTGAAGCTTTCTTT CVGGSTEAFF
. TRBJ2-7 TRBV7-4 TRBD1 TGTGCCAGCAGCGGTAGGGACAGGGGGTACTTC CASSGRDRGYF
. TRBJ2-1 TRBV28 . TGTGCCAGCAGCGGGTACAATGAGCAGTTCTTC CASSGYNEQFF
. TRBJ1-4 TRBV5-6 TRBD1 TGTGCCAGCAGCGGGGGGACAGAAACTAATGAAAAACTGTTTTTT CASSGGTETNEKLFF
once TRBJ2-3 TRBV11-3 TRBD2 TGTGCCAGCAGCTTTCGGGCTAGCGGGAGGGCGGGCACAGATACGCAGTATTTT CASSFRASGRAGTDTQYF
once TRBJ1-2 TRBV19 TRBD1 TGTGCCAGTAGTGCAGGGGGCGGCTATGGCTACACCTTC CASSAGGGYGYTF
once TRBJ2-1 TRBV27 TRBD1 TGTGCCAGCAGTTCCCCAGGGGGACAGGGAATCAATGAGCAGTTCTTC CASSSPGGQGINEQFF
. TRBJ1-6 TRBV7-9 TRBD1 TGTGCCAGCAGCCCTAACGGACAGGGCCTCAATTCACCCCTCCACTTT CASSPNGQGLNSPLHF
. TRBJ2-2 TRBV19 TRBD1 TGTGCCAGTAGTATGATCCAGGGGGCCGGGGAGCTGTTTTTT CASSMIQGAGELFF
. TRBJ1-2 TRBV7-2 TRBD1 TGTGCCAGCAGGTCGACAGGGGGGAAAGGCTACACCTTC CASRSTGGKGYTF
. TRBJ1-6 TRBV6-1 . TGTGCCAGCAGTGAATTTCCCCCCTCGGTGCTTAATTCACCCCTCCACTTT CASSEFPPSVLNSPLHF
once TRBJ1-6 TRBV18 TRBD1 TGTGCCAGCTCACCACAGACAGGGGAAAATTCACCCCTCCACTTT CASSPQTGENSPLHF
. TRBJ2-3 TRBV24-1 . TGTGCCACCAGCGATTCTACTCCCAGTCCTAGGACGCAGTATTTT CATSDSTPSPRTQYF
. TRBJ2-7 TRBV27 TRBD1 TGTGCCAGCAGGGGGACAGGGGGCGAAATCGCCTACGAGCAGTACTTC CASRGTGGEIAYEQYF
. TRBJ1-4 TRBV6-2/TRBV6-3 TRBD1 TGTGCCAGCAGTTCATCGTGGACAGGGGAGAGAAAACTGTTTTTT CASSSSWTGERKLFF
few TRBJ1-2 TRBV4-3 TRBD1 TGCGCCAGCAGACTAATAGGGGACAGGGGGCATGGCTACACCTTC CASRLIGDRGHGYTF
. TRBJ2-2 TRBV15 . TGTGCCACCAGCAGAGTTACAGGAGCCTATGATTCCGGGGAGCTGTTTTTT CATSRVTGAYDSGELFF
few TRBJ1-5 TRBV6-5 . TGTGCCAGCAGTTATCCGCCGGTCCAGCATTTT CASSYPPVQHF
. TRBJ1-6 TRBV19 . TGTGCCAGTAGTCAACAGCCGTGGAATTCACCCCTCCACTTT CASSQQPWNSPLHF
. TRBJ2-1 TRBV4-3 . TGCGCCAGCAGCCAAGGTTCCGGGGTTTACAATGAGCAGTTCTTC CASSQGSGVYNEQFF
few TRBJ1-5 TRBV18 TRBD1 TGTGCCAGCTCACCTGCGGGACAGAGCAATCAGCCCCAGCATTTT CASSPAGQSNQPQHF
. TRBJ1-2 TRBV3-1/TRBV3-2 . TGTGCCAGCAGCCAATTCAATGGCTACACCTTC CASSQFNGYTF
. TRBJ1-5 TRBV6-5 . TGTGCCAGCATAAGCAACAGCTATAGCAATCAGCCCCAGCATTTT CASISNSYSNQPQHF
few TRBJ2-3 TRBV27 . TGTGCCAGACTCTTCGGGGTACCTAGCACAGATACGCAGTATTTT CARLFGVPSTDTQYF
. TRBJ2-2 TRBV29-1 TRBD1 TGCAGCGTTGGACAGGGAAGAGGGAACACCGGGGAGCTGTTTTTT CSVGQGRGNTGELFF
. TRBJ1-2 TRBV2 TRBD1 TGTGCCAGCAGAAGAGCACCGGGACAGGGGGAAGGCTACACCTTC CASRRAPGQGEGYTF
few TRBJ2-7 TRBV7-2 TRBD1 TGTGCCAGCAGCTCCAAAGGGGGGAGGACAGGGGGCTTCCACGAGCAGTACTTC CASSSKGGRTGGFHEQYF
. TRBJ2-2 TRBV28 TRBD1 TGTGCCAGCAGTCCGCGACAGGGACACACCGGGGAGCTGTTTTTT CASSPRQGHTGELFF
. TRBJ1-1 TRBV11-2 . TGTGCCAGCAGCTTGGGCAATCCCGTAGAAGCTTTCTTT CASSLGNPVEAFF
. TRBJ1-1 TRBV11-2 TRBD1 TGTGCCTCCAAGGGACAGTTGAACACTGAAGCTTTCTTT CASKGQLNTEAFF
. TRBJ2-7 TRBV28 . TGTGCCAGCAGTCCAGGGGGACTCTACGAGCAGTACTTC CASSPGGLYEQYF
. TRBJ1-6 TRBV20-1 . TGCAGTGCTAGTAAGAGGGCGCCCGGGGATTCACCCCTCCACTTT CSASKRAPGDSPLHF
. TRBJ1-6 TRBV27 . TGTGCCAGCAGTTTCTTCTTGGGAGGGCGAGGGTCACCCCTCCACTTT CASSFFLGGRGSPLHF
. TRBJ1-4 TRBV19 TRBD1 TGTGCCAGTAGTATCGGGACAGGGTATGAAAAACTGTTTTTT CASSIGTGYEKLFF
. TRBJ1-1 TRBV11-3 TRBD1 TGTGCCAGCAGCCCCCGACAGGGTCAAGCTTTCTTT CASSPRQGQAFF
. TRBJ1-6 TRBV5-1 . TGCGCCAGCAGCCCCGGACAGCTCTATAATTCACCCCTCCACTTT CASSPGQLYNSPLHF
. TRBJ1-2 TRBV2 . TGTGCCGGCAATGGAGCCTCTAACTATGGCTACACCTTC CAGNGASNYGYTF
few TRBJ1-2 TRBV27 . TGTGCCAGCAGTTTATGGGCAGGGAGGGACTTCTATGGCTACACCTTC CASSLWAGRDFYGYTF
once TRBJ1-2 TRBV6-6 . TGTGCCAGCAGCCAGGGCAGGGTTGGAGATGGCTACACCTTC CASSQGRVGDGYTF
. TRBJ1-5 TRBV19 . TGTGCCAGTAGTACGGCAGGTAGCAATCAGCCCCAGCATTTT CASSTAGSNQPQHF